The 19 T cell receptor beta chains given below trace back to one sample, sequenced in a study of blood T cell repertoires in COVID-19. Using immunoSEQ multiplex PCR, the repertoire was profiled, and TCRdb retains in-frame clones only, with some absent. The top ten hold 10% to 15% of the sample, which has 150,000 to 200,000 clones, approximately 83% seen once. Material for sequencing was PBMCs or T cells enriched from blood (not recorded which). The receptor source for this set is a woman aged 55-69 years who had recovered from COVID-19.

The rearrangement joins TRBV18 to TRBJ1-4, with TRBD1 identical over 9 bases. The J segment lost 2 bases and the V segment lost 3 bases, leaving 7 bases of the junction unmatched. The CDR3 has 17 residues. Germline CDR1 reads KGHSH; CDR2 reads LQKENI. CDR3 sequence reads: CASSPLQGAATNEKLFF. CDR3 nucleotides: TGTGCCAGCTCACCGCTACAGGGGGCAGCGACTAATGAAAAACTGTTTTTT.

CDR3 bases: TGCGCCAGCAGTGAGTCGAGGCTGACCACTGAAGCTTTCTTT. The encoded protein is CASSESRLTTEAFF. The rearrangement uses TRBV10-1 and TRBJ1-1; D is ambiguous. This CDR3 spans 14 amino acids. Looked up from germline, CDR1 is WNHNN and CDR2 is SYGVQD (reference sequence). Trimming removed 0 bases at V and 4 bases at J, with 9 bases between.

The rearrangement links TRBV2 to TRBJ2-3, with a tentative D call TRBD2 (6 bases). CDR1 and CDR2 from the germline V gene are SNHLY and FYNNEI. Deletions cut 7 bases from V and 3 bases from J, with 14 bases between. This CDR3 is built from 14 residues. CDR3 DNA sequence: TGTGCCAGCACCGAAGGGCTAGCGACAGATACGCAGTATTTT. Its protein product is CASTEGLATDTQYF.

CDR3 region: CASSYTNGGEKLFF. In nucleotides, the CDR3 is TGTGCCAGCAGTTACACTAATGGCGGGGAAAAACTGTTTTTT. This chain joins TRBV6-5 and TRBJ1-4, with D hard to call. This CDR3 region has 14 residues. With 2 bases removed from V and 8 bases from J, the gap between germline ends came to 12 bases. Germline V gives CDR1 MNHEY, CDR2 SVGAGI.

This chain connects TRBV6-1 to TRBJ1-6; a possible D gene is TRBD1 (6 bases). The V and J ends lost 2 bases and 10 bases respectively, with 18 bases between them. Germline V CDR1 and CDR2: MNHNS, SASEGT. The CDR3 runs to 16 residues. CDR3: CASSERMRQGRSPLHF. The CDR3 coding sequence is TGTGCCAGCAGTGAAAGGATGCGGCAGGGGCGATCACCCCTCCACTTT.

The J gene is TRBJ2-7, the V gene TRBV6-5; 7 nucleotides match TRBD1. CDR3 length equals 14 residues. CDR1 MNHEY and CDR2 SVGAGI come from the germline V gene. V was pared by 4 bases and J by 1 base, with 4 bases of the junction left unmatched. The CDR3 loop is CASSLNRGSYEQYF. CDR3 bases: TGTGCCAGCAGTTTAAACAGGGGTTCCTACGAGCAGTACTTC.

The V call is TRBV5-1, the J call TRBJ2-5; no clear D gene. The V and J ends lost 1 base and 1 base respectively, with 8 bases between them. Germline values: CDR1 SGHRS, CDR2 YFSETQ. The CDR3 runs to 14 residues. In DNA, the CDR3 is TGCGCCAGCAGCTTGAATAGTGCCCAAGAGACCCAGTACTTC. Amino acids: CASSLNSAQETQYF.

This clone was found once. DNA of the CDR3: TGTGCCAGCAGTGACAGGGTAACCGGGGAGCTGTTTTTT. Its translation: CASSDRVTGELFF. V is TRBV12-3 or TRBV12-4 and J is TRBJ2-2; 7 bases agree with TRBD1. This CDR3 is built from 13 residues. V lost 5 bases, J lost 5 bases, and 2 bases stayed unmatched.

The chain is built from TRBV11-2 and TRBJ1-2; D remains unclear. The V end was cut by 2 bases, the J end by 8 bases, with 15 bases between. The CDR3 sequence is 14 residues long. Germline CDR1 SGHAT, CDR2 FQNNGV. This chain's CDR3 is CASSLSPAPEGYTF. The CDR3 DNA reads as TGTGCCAGCAGCTTATCCCCCGCCCCTGAGGGCTACACCTTC.

The chain is built from TRBV7-8 and TRBJ2-7; the match to TRBD2 covers 7 bases. CDR3 length: 15 amino acids. The trim removed 2 bases at V and 2 bases at J, leaving 6 bases unmatched. Germline-derived CDR1 and CDR2 are SGHVS and FQNEAQ. CDR3 coding DNA: TGTGCCAGCAGCTTATTCCCTAGCGGTCCCTACGAGCAGTACTTC. Its protein product is CASSLFPSGPYEQYF.

In DNA form, the CDR3 reads TGTGCCAGCTCAATTGGACAGTCTGGGGCCAACGTCCTGACTTTC. This translates into CASSIGQSGANVLTF. The chain has TRBV18 and TRBJ2-6; D is possibly TRBD1 (6 bases). Germline V gene data show CDR1 as KGHSH and CDR2 as LQKENI. V lost 5 bases and J 1 base, leaving 9 bases between the germline ends. The CDR3 has 15 residues.

The rearrangement uses TRBV5-6 and TRBJ2-7; TRBD2 agrees at 7 bases. This CDR3 contains 15 residues. Unmatched junction bases numbered 5, after V lost 0 bases and J lost 2 bases. Germline CDR1 SGHDT, CDR2 YYEEEE. CDR3 sequence reads: CASSLEGGSTYEQYF. The CDR3 DNA sequence: TGTGCCAGCAGCTTGGAGGGAGGGTCTACCTACGAGCAGTACTTC.

In its sample, this clone was seen once. The chain carries TRBV28 and TRBJ1-2; 8 nucleotides agree with TRBD1. This CDR3 is 18 amino acids long. CDR1 and CDR2 (germline): MDHEN, SYDVKM. Germline trimming cut 6 bases from V and 4 bases from J; bases unmatched to any gene: 19. The CDR3 nucleotides are TGTGCCAGCAGCACTCCGGGGAGCGCAGGGGGCGCCGGCTATGGCTACACCTTC. This codes for CASSTPGSAGGAGYGYTF.

The chain employs TRBV5-1 and TRBJ2-3; D may be TRBD2 (5 bases). The CDR3 is made up of 13 amino acids. The V and J ends lost 1 base and 5 bases respectively, with 8 bases between them. The germline V gene has CDR1 SGHRS and CDR2 YFSETQ. CDR3 sequence: CASSLNGIDTQYF. Here the CDR3 DNA reads TGCGCCAGCAGCTTGAACGGGATAGATACGCAGTATTTT.

This chain joins TRBV7-8 and TRBJ1-1; D perhaps matches TRBD1 (6 bases). V dropped 5 bases and J dropped 4 bases, with 17 bases sitting between them. The CDR3 length is 15 residues. Germline V gene sequence: CDR1 SGHVS, CDR2 FQNEAQ. CDR3 amino acids: CASSTGQFRGTEAFF. The DNA for the CDR3 is TGTGCCAGCAGCACTGGACAGTTTAGGGGCACTGAAGCTTTCTTT.

The CDR3, as DNA: TGTGCCAGCACTGGACAGGGGTTCGGGGAAAAACTGTTTTTT. It codes for CASTGQGFGEKLFF. This sequence joins TRBV19 and TRBJ1-4; 9 bases align to TRBD1. Germline-derived CDR1 and CDR2 are LNHDA and SQIVND (reference sequence). The ends lost 9 bases at V and 8 bases at J; junction bases unmatched: 10. The CDR3 has 14 residues. Full variable domain (outside the CDR3, taken from reference TRBV19 and TRBJ1-4): DGGITQSPKYLFRKEGQNVTLSCEQNLNHDAMYWYRQDPGQGLRLIYYSQIVNDFQKGDIAEGYSVSREKKESFPLTVTSAQKNPTAFYLCASTGQGFGEKLFFGSGTQLSVL.

The chain uses TRBV5-1 and TRBJ1-4, with D perhaps matching TRBD1 (6 bases). The germline V and J ends were trimmed by 2 bases and 0 bases, with 26 bases remaining between them. The CDR3 length is 21 residues. Germline CDR1 reads SGHRS; CDR2 reads YFSETQ. CDR3 in amino acids: CASSLVPQGLNNLPTNEKLFF. CDR3 DNA sequence: TGCGCCAGCAGCTTAGTCCCACAGGGTCTGAACAATCTCCCAACTAATGAAAAACTGTTTTTT.

The chain has TRBV2 and TRBJ2-7; D uncertain. V was cut by 4 bases and J by 1 base, with 5 bases left in between. In germline, CDR1 is SNHLY, CDR2 FYNNEI. This CDR3 contains 12 residues. The CDR3 sequence is CASSAQSYEQYF. Written as DNA, the CDR3 is TGTGCCAGCAGTGCACAGTCCTACGAGCAGTACTTC.

The chain has TRBV19 and TRBJ1-1; tentatively, D is TRBD1 (5 bases). Germline V CDR1 and CDR2: LNHDA, SQIVND (reference sequence). The CDR3 runs 16 residues. V lost 0 bases and J lost 5, with 16 bases in between. CDR3 residues: CASSIEGRGTRTEAFF. Written as DNA, the CDR3 is TGTGCCAGTAGTATAGAGGGGAGGGGTACGAGGACTGAAGCTTTCTTT.